This T cell receptor (beta chain) was observed in a study of blood T cell repertoires in COVID-19. Study details: The United States, Italy and Spain supplied acute and convalescent COVID-19 samples.

The germline CDR1 and CDR2 sequences are MDHEN and SYDVKM. CDR3 length: 14 amino acids. The ends lost 3 bases at V and 6 bases at J; junction bases unmatched: 6. Original data processing: Reference gene primer amplification in the assay estimated nucleated cell counts. The assay was immunoSEQ multiplex PCR, and TCRdb's table has in-frame clones only and misses some. For V, J and clone size, that table is used; D and trimming come from the DNA. The table shows roughly 50,000 clones, with 86% occurring only once. This sequence was found in a man between 65 and 85 years old with acute or convalescent COVID-19. The chain employs TRBV28 and TRBJ1-2; TRBD1 matches at 8 bases. Sequencing used peripheral blood. As DNA, the CDR3 is TGTGCCAGCAGTTTGGACAGGGTTAGGGATGGCTACACCTTC. Protein: CASSLDRVRDGYTF.